Sequencing of this TCR beta chain was carried out in a study of CD4 T cells in relation to SARS-CoV-2 and coronaviruses. On the study more broadly: ViraFEST: approximately 10-day antigen culture of PBMCs, then TCR beta CDR3 sequencing. Study outcomes and limitations: Pre-pandemic and post-infection samples never came from the same donor.

This table comes from immunoSEQ multiplex PCR, and its TCRdb copy is limited to in-frame clones, with some not included. This sample carries 29,000 or so clones, 60% to 85% of them seen once, and the ten largest clones take 20%. Before the COVID-19 pandemic, during about 2011-2019, CD4+ T cells were taken from unexposed donors. After ten to eleven days of culture, CD4+ T cells were isolated. Cells permitting, SARS-CoV-2 S/N and four cold-coronavirus spikes were tested on unexposed-donor CD4+ T cells. Half the medium was replaced with IL-2 medium on days 3 and 7. This CDR3 region has 16 residues. Germline-derived CDR1 and CDR2 are KGHSH and LQKENI. The V gene end was trimmed by 5 bases and the J gene end by 5 bases; junction bases not matched to a gene: 11. The count of this clone is one. As yet, its antigen is unknown.

Material for sequencing was CD4+ T cells from PBMCs, cultured in vitro. The rearrangement uses TRBV18 and TRBJ2-5; 10 nucleotides align to TRBD2. This sequence was found in a human donor in good health. The CDR3: CASSATIAGGDETQYF. DNA for the CDR3: TGTGCCAGCTCAGCCACCATAGCGGGGGGCGACGAGACCCAGTACTTC. The full variable domain, its missing parts supplied by reference TRBV18 and TRBJ2-5, is NAGVMQNPRHLVRRRGQEARLRCSPMKGHSHVYWYRQLPEEGLKFMVYLQKENIIDESGMPKERFSAEFPKEGPSILRIQQVVRGDSAAYFCASSATIAGGDETQYFGPGTRLLVL.